A selection of T cell receptor beta chains follows, all from one sample in a study of OX40 agonist ivuxolimab in advanced cancers. Profiling relied on immunoSEQ multiplex PCR, and the TCRdb table lists in-frame clones only, not all of them. The sample has around 69,000 clones; about 89% are singletons. The sample in question was CD4+ or CD8+ T cells sorted from blood, obtained in a trial of the OX40 agonist ivuxolimab. The receptors here all came from an adult with an advanced solid tumor such as melanoma, head and neck, liver or kidney cancer. The CDR3 runs from the conserved cysteine through the conserved F or W. D genes are given only for firm matches. The size entry is marked missing in some rows and otherwise reads once, few, many or a size class.

once	NA	TRBV29-1	TRBJ2-3	CSVEGVSTDTQYF	TGCAGCGTTGAAGGCGTAAGCACAGATACGCAGTATTTT
NA	NA	TRBV30	TRBJ2-2	CAWSVGGTGELFF	TGTGCCTGGAGTGTTGGAGGCACCGGGGAGCTGTTTTTT
few	TRBD1	TRBV18	TRBJ2-5	CASSPPRGQGDQETQYF	TGTGCCAGCTCACCACCGCGGGGACAGGGTGATCAGGAGACCCAGTACTTC
NA	TRBD2	TRBV18	TRBJ2-1	CASSPPLGLAGGWLENEQFF	TGTGCCAGCTCACCACCGTTGGGACTAGCGGGAGGGTGGTTGGAGAATGAGCAGTTCTTC
once	NA	TRBV27	TRBJ1-1	CASSPLYLASTEAFF	TGTGCCAGCAGTCCCCTATACCTGGCTTCCACTGAAGCTTTCTTT
NA	NA	TRBV11-3	TRBJ2-2	CASSFRPPSDTGELFF	TGTGCCAGCAGCTTCCGACCCCCTTCCGACACCGGGGAGCTGTTTTTT
NA	NA	TRBV7-3	TRBJ1-3	CASSLNPQGVPGNTIYF	TGTGCCAGCAGCTTAAACCCCCAAGGAGTACCTGGAAACACCATATATTTT
NA	NA	TRBV7-2	TRBJ1-5	CASSSSSQPQHF	TGTGCCAGCAGCTCATCAAGCCAGCCCCAGCATTTT
NA	TRBD2	TRBV18	TRBJ2-1	CASSPTSGASYNEQFF	TGTGCCAGCTCACCGACTAGCGGGGCGTCCTACAATGAGCAGTTCTTC
NA	TRBD1	TRBV6-5	TRBJ2-1	CASSYAGQAYNEQFF	TGTGCCAGCAGTTACGCGGGACAGGCCTACAATGAGCAGTTCTTC
few	NA	TRBV9	TRBJ1-2	CASSPQSGGALDGYTF	TGTGCCAGCAGCCCCCAGTCTGGGGGGGCGTTGGATGGCTACACCTTC
NA	NA	TRBV5-1	TRBJ2-2	CASSFTGTANTGELFF	TGCGCCAGCAGCTTCACAGGGACCGCGAACACCGGGGAGCTGTTTTTT
NA	TRBD2	TRBV18	TRBJ2-3	CASSPPSGRTDTQYF	TGTGCCAGCTCACCTCCTAGCGGGAGGACAGATACGCAGTATTTT
few	NA	TRBV5-1	TRBJ2-3	CASSLELSLPTDTQYF	TGCGCCAGCAGCTTGGAACTTTCACTACCCACAGATACGCAGTATTTT
once	NA	TRBV2	TRBJ2-1	CASLARTSYNEQFF	TGTGCCAGCTTAGCGCGTACTTCCTACAATGAGCAGTTCTTC
NA	TRBD1	TRBV10-3	TRBJ1-1	CAISGQGAYTEAFF	TGTGCCATCAGTGGGCAGGGGGCGTATACTGAAGCTTTCTTT
NA	NA	TRBV27	TRBJ2-1	CASSFLAGEGNEQFF	TGTGCCAGCAGTTTCTTAGCAGGGGAGGGCAATGAGCAGTTCTTC
NA	NA	TRBV6-5	TRBJ2-1	CASSYSRVYNEQFF	TGTGCCAGCAGTTACTCCAGGGTTTACAATGAGCAGTTCTTC
NA	NA	TRBV9	TRBJ2-1	CASGGRRGYNEQFF	TGTGCCAGCGGAGGCAGGAGGGGCTACAATGAGCAGTTCTTC
few	TRBD2	TRBV9	TRBJ2-5	CASSVDEGGPWETQYF	TGTGCCAGCAGCGTAGACGAGGGAGGGCCTTGGGAGACCCAGTACTTC
NA	NA	TRBV7-3	TRBJ2-2	CASSLILSGDGELFF	TGTGCCAGCAGCTTAATCCTAAGTGGGGACGGGGAGCTGTTTTTT
NA	NA	TRBV11-2	TRBJ2-7	CASSLDHTSSEQYF	TGTGCCAGCAGCTTAGATCATACTAGCAGCGAGCAGTACTTC